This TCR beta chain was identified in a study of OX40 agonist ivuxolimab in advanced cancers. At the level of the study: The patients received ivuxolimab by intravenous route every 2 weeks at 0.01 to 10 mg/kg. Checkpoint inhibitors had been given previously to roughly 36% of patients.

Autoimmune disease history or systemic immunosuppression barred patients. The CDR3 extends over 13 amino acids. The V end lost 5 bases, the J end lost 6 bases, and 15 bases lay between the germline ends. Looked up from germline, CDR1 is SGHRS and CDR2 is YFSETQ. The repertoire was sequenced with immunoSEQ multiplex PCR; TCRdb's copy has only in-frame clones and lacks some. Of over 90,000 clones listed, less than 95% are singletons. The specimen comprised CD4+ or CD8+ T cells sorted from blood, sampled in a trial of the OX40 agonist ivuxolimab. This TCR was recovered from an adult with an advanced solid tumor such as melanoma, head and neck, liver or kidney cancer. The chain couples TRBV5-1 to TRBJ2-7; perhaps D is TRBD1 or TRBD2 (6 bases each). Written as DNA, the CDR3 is TGCGCCAGCAGGGAGGGGGTGGTACTCGAGCAGTACTTC. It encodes CASREGVVLEQYF.